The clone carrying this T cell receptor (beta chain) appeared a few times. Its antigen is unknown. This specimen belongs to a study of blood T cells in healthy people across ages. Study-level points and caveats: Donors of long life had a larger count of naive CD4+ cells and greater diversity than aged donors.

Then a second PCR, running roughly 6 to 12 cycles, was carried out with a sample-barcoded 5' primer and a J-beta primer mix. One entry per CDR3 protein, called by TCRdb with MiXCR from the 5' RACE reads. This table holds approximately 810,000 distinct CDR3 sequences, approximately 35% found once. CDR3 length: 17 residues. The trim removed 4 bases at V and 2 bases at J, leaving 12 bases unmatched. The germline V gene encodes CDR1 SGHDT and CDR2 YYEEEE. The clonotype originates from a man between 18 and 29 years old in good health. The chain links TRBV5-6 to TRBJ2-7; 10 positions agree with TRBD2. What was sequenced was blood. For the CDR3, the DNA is TGTGCCAGCAGCCGCCCCCTCACTAGCGGGGCTACCTACGAGCAGTACTTC. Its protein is CASSRPLTSGATYEQYF.